Below, 29 T cell receptor beta chains from the same sample are listed, as sequenced in a study of T-cell memory formation after mild COVID-19. TCRdb redid the calling of the 5' RACE reads with MiXCR, one entry per CDR3 protein. The data show 400,000 to 500,000 distinct CDR3 sequences, 20% seen once. Sequencing used PBMCs or a T cell subset sorted from them (not recorded which). These receptors were obtained from an adult woman who had mild COVID-19 (a few samples of this study predate the infection). Cell type and time point are not known.

Comment on this clonotype: One end of the junction does not line up with germline, which may come from a read error. This rearrangement joins TRBV5-1 to TRBJ1-4; TRBD1 agrees at 9 bases. Germline CDR1 and CDR2: SGHRS and YFSETQ. The CDR3 covers 14 residues. The CDR3 coding sequence is TGCGCCAGAAGCTCCGGGACAGGGTATGAAAAACTGTTTTTT. This codes for CARSSGTGYEKLFF. Based on the CDR3 plus reference TRBV5-1 and TRBJ1-4, the full variable domain is KAGVTQTPRYLIKTRGQQVTLSCSPISGHRSVSWYQQTPGQGLQFLFEYFSETQRNKGNFPGRFSGRQFSNSRSEMNVSTLELGDSALYLCARSSGTGYEKLFFGSGTQLSVL.

This clonotype was detected a few times. J is TRBJ1-5 and V is TRBV11-2; D gene unclear. This CDR3 has 13 residues. CDR1 and CDR2 (germline): SGHAT, FQNNGV. V lost 1 base to trimming and J lost 5 bases, with 6 bases between them. The CDR3 loop reads CASSLGIHQPQHF. CDR3 coding DNA: TGTGCCAGCAGCTTAGGGATACATCAGCCCCAGCATTTT.

There are a few counts of this clonotype. The gene calls are TRBV20-1 and TRBJ2-3, with D possibly called TRBD1 or TRBD2 (5 bases each). The CDR3 is 14 amino acids. Trimming cost V 5 bases and J 3 bases, with 15 bases left between them. The germline V gene has CDR1 DFQATT and CDR2 SNEGSKA (reference sequence). CDR3 in amino acids: CSALPLGETDTQYF. CDR3 in DNA: TGCAGTGCTCTACCGCTGGGGGAGACAGATACGCAGTATTTT.

This chain connects TRBV29-1 to TRBJ2-7; 9 positions agree with TRBD2. Germline values: CDR1 SQVTM, CDR2 ANQGSEA. Unmatched junction bases numbered 16, after V lost 6 bases and J lost 7 bases. The CDR3 loop spans 15 amino acids. The DNA for the CDR3 is TGCAGCGTGAGGGGCACCTTAGCGGGGGCCTTGGAGCAGTACTTC. Amino acid sequence: CSVRGTLAGALEQYF.

Relative to its sample, this clonotype is medium-sized. The V call is TRBV5-6, the J call TRBJ2-1, with TRBD1 matching 7 bases. The CDR3 covers 15 residues. The ends lost 4 bases at V and 0 bases at J; junction bases unmatched: 4. Germline V gives CDR1 SGHDT, CDR2 YYEEEE. This chain's CDR3 is CASSPGGSSYNEQFF. The CDR3 DNA sequence: TGTGCCAGCAGCCCAGGGGGAAGCTCCTACAATGAGCAGTTCTTC.

This chain uses TRBV4-1 with TRBJ2-7; D gene ambiguous. The CDR3 sequence is 12 residues long. V lost 2 bases to trimming and J lost 7 bases, with 9 bases between them. Germline values: CDR1 MGHRA, CDR2 YSYEKL. For the CDR3, the DNA is TGCGCCAGCAGCCAACCCGCTGAGGAGCAGTACTTC. This encodes CASSQPAEEQYF.

This clonotype was counted a few times. V usage is TRBV29-1 and J usage is TRBJ2-3; TRBD2 agrees at 8 bases. Germline values: CDR1 SQVTM, CDR2 ANQGSEA. CDR3 length: 15 residues. After removal of 0 bases from V and 6 bases from J, the junction contained 8 bases not matched to a gene. CDR3: CSVEEGKSSGDTQYF. The DNA of the CDR3 is TGCAGCGTTGAAGAGGGGAAGTCTAGCGGGGATACGCAGTATTTT.

The chain employs TRBV28 and TRBJ2-2; a weak D match, TRBD1 (6 bases). This CDR3 comprises 12 residues. The V end was cut by 8 bases, the J end by 6 bases, with 10 bases between. Germline V gene sequence: CDR1 MDHEN, CDR2 SYDVKM. CDR3 in DNA: TGTGCCAGCCGACAGGACTCCGGGGAGCTGTTTTTT. This translates into CASRQDSGELFF.

This clonotype was counted at least ten times. The V and J genes are TRBV5-1 and TRBJ2-3; 13 nucleotides line up with TRBD2. Germline CDR1 is SGHRS and CDR2 is YFSETQ. Trimming removed 0 bases from V and 2 bases from J; junction bases left unmatched: 9. CDR3 length: 19 residues. In DNA, the CDR3 is TGCGCCAGCAGCTTGGTTCAACGCGGACTAGCGGGGGACACAGATACGCAGTATTTT. Protein product: CASSLVQRGLAGDTDTQYF.

This clonotype came up many times. The chain employs TRBV15 and TRBJ2-1, with 7 positions matching TRBD2. CDR1 and CDR2 from the germline V gene are LNHNV and YYDKDF (reference sequence). V lost 0 bases to trimming and J lost 5 bases; unmatched junction nucleotides: 10. The CDR3 covers 17 residues. The CDR3 loop reads CATSRDRRREPDNEQFF. DNA of the CDR3: TGTGCCACCAGCAGAGATCGGAGGCGGGAGCCGGACAATGAGCAGTTCTTC.

The CDR3 is CATSRERGAETGELFF. CDR3 in DNA: TGTGCCACCAGCAGAGAGAGGGGCGCCGAGACCGGGGAGCTGTTTTTT. V gene TRBV15 combines with J gene TRBJ2-2, with D tentatively TRBD1 or TRBD2 (5 bases each). V was shortened by 0 bases and J by 5 bases, with 13 bases between the two germline ends. Germline CDR1 reads LNHNV; CDR2 reads YYDKDF (reference sequence). The CDR3 totals 16 residues. Full variable domain (missing parts from reference TRBV15 and TRBJ2-2): DAMVIQNPRYQVTQFGKPVTLSCSQTLNHNVMYWYQQKSSQAPKLLFHYYDKDFNNEADTPDNFQSRRPNTSFCFLDIRSPGLGDTAMYLCATSRERGAETGELFFGEGSRLTVL.

The chain employs TRBV5-1 and TRBJ2-1; 9 nucleotides match TRBD1. Germline CDR1 is SGHRS and CDR2 is YFSETQ. The CDR3 covers 14 residues. The V gene end was trimmed by 0 bases and the J gene end by 5 bases; junction bases not matched to a gene: 0. CDR3 DNA: TGCGCCAGCAGCTTGGGGACAGGGGACAATGAGCAGTTCTTC. This translates into CASSLGTGDNEQFF.

In its sample, this clonotype was seen a few times. This sequence joins TRBV29-1 and TRBJ2-1; tentatively, D is TRBD1 (5 bases). This CDR3 comprises 17 residues. V was cut by 0 bases and J by 4 bases, with 19 bases left in between. Looked up from germline, CDR1 is SQVTM and CDR2 is ANQGSEA. CDR3 nucleotide sequence: TGCAGCGTTGAAGATCAGGGTATCTCCAAAAGATACAATGAGCAGTTCTTC. It is translated as CSVEDQGISKRYNEQFF.

This clonotype came up a few times. This chain uses TRBV12-3 or TRBV12-4 with TRBJ1-1, with D uncertain. Trimming left V 3 bases short and J 8 bases short, with 13 bases between. The CDR3 is made up of 13 amino acids. The CDR3 sequence: CASSFRLRREAFF. The CDR3 region has the DNA TGTGCCAGCAGTTTTCGACTACGGAGAGAAGCTTTCTTT.

This clonotype has more than one count but fewer than ten. J is TRBJ2-1 and V is TRBV7-8; 9 positions match TRBD2. J was trimmed by 3 bases and V by 6 bases; bases with no gene match: 6. CDR1 is SGHVS, CDR2 FQNEAQ, per germline. This CDR3 is built from 15 residues. The CDR3 DNA sequence: TGTGCCAGCAGTCCGACTAGCGGCTACTACAATGAGCAGTTCTTC. It translates to CASSPTSGYYNEQFF.

This rearrangement joins TRBV12-3 or TRBV12-4 to TRBJ2-7; 7 bases fit TRBD2. With 5 bases clipped from V and 5 bases from J, the junction kept 9 bases outside the gene matches. CDR3 size: 14 residues. CDR3 DNA sequence: TGTGCCAGCAGTCCGACGAGCGGGGATGACGAGCAGTACTTC. This sequence encodes CASSPTSGDDEQYF.

This clonotype was recorded a few times. CDR3 in amino acids: CSSLEVRPGQETQYF. Written as DNA, the CDR3 is TGCAGTTCCTTAGAGGTCCGCCCAGGCCAAGAGACCCAGTACTTC. The chain combines TRBV20-1 with TRBJ2-5; D is unresolved. In germline, CDR1 is DFQATT, CDR2 SNEGSKA (reference sequence). CDR3 length: 15 residues. Deletions cut 8 bases from V and 1 base from J, with 20 bases between.

This clonotype was found a few times. The chain carries TRBV10-3 and TRBJ1-5; tentatively, D is TRBD1 (5 bases). The germline gives CDR1 ENHRY, CDR2 SYGVKD. The CDR3 runs to 13 residues. V lost 4 bases to trimming and J lost 4 bases, with 8 bases between them. The CDR3 is CAISGQPNQPQHF. The CDR3 DNA sequence: TGTGCCATCAGTGGACAGCCGAATCAGCCCCAGCATTTT.

There are a few counts of this clonotype. The rearrangement joins TRBV19 to TRBJ2-7; 7 bases align to TRBD1. The V gene end was trimmed by 4 bases and the J gene end by 4 bases; junction bases not matched to a gene: 10. Germline V gene lookup returns CDR1 LNHDA and CDR2 SQIVND (reference sequence). The CDR3 is made up of 15 amino acids. In DNA form, the CDR3 reads TGTGCCAGTAGTACCCTAGAGGGGGACAGTTACGAGCAGTACTTC. Its protein is CASSTLEGDSYEQYF.

The chain is built from TRBV5-1 and TRBJ2-1, with D unresolved. The V end was cut by 6 bases, the J end by 6 bases, with 16 bases between. The germline V gene encodes CDR1 SGHRS and CDR2 YFSETQ. The CDR3 has 14 residues. The CDR3 DNA reads as TGCGCCAGCACGACCCCCCCGGATCTCAATGAGCAGTTCTTC. Residues: CASTTPPDLNEQFF.

J is TRBJ2-1 and V is TRBV12-3 or TRBV12-4; no clear D. Trimming removed 7 bases at V and 7 bases at J, with 14 bases between. The CDR3 runs to 13 residues. DNA of the CDR3: TGTGCCAGCACCCAGTTCGGTGGAAATGAGCAGTTCTTC. Encoded protein: CASTQFGGNEQFF.

The chain joins TRBV7-9 to TRBJ2-5; 7 bases map to TRBD2. Germline V lookup: CDR1 SEHNR, CDR2 FQNEAQ (reference sequence). This CDR3 is 12 amino acids long. Trimming removed 7 bases from V and 6 bases from J; junction bases left unmatched: 5. CDR3 loop: CASKAGSKTQYF. CDR3 nucleotide sequence: TGTGCCAGCAAAGCGGGGAGCAAGACCCAGTACTTC.

V is TRBV20-1 and J is TRBJ2-3; 7 bases map to TRBD2. The length of the CDR3 is 12 residues. Germline values: CDR1 DFQATT, CDR2 SNEGSKA (reference sequence). V lost 6 bases and J lost 6; bases outside the gene matches: 6. CDR3 in DNA: TGCAGTGCCAGTATAGCGGGTGATACGCAGTATTTT. This translates into CSASIAGDTQYF.

The table lists this clonotype with a few counts. The chain links TRBV19 to TRBJ2-7; maybe TRBD2 (6 bases). V gave up 5 bases and J gave up 3 bases, with 17 bases separating them. There are 15 residues in the CDR3. The V gene's germline CDR1 is LNHDA and CDR2 SQIVND (reference sequence). The CDR3, as DNA: TGTGCCAGTAGTCCCTGGGGCGGGACCCTCTACGAGCAGTACTTC. It is translated as CASSPWGGTLYEQYF.

The genes are TRBV27 and TRBJ1-2; 8 positions match TRBD1. Germline-derived CDR1 and CDR2 are MNHEY and SMNVEV (reference sequence). CDR3 size: 14 residues. The junction had 10 bases not matched to a gene; V was cut back by 6 bases and J by 7 bases. The CDR3 spells CASSQTGALGGYTF. CDR3 DNA sequence: TGTGCCAGCAGCCAGACAGGGGCACTTGGTGGCTACACCTTC.

The CDR3 spells CASRTLAGPPYEQYF. CDR3 nucleotides: TGTGCCAGCAGAACACTAGCGGGGCCCCCCTACGAGCAGTACTTC. The chain is built from TRBV21-1 and TRBJ2-7; the table's D call of TRBD2 was not tested on the DNA. TRBV21-1 corresponds to a pseudogene. CDR3 length: 15 amino acids.

The chain is built from TRBV7-6 and TRBJ2-5, with 10 bases that match TRBD1. CDR3 length equals 13 residues. CDR1 and CDR2 (germline): SGHVS, FNYEAQ. Unmatched junction bases numbered 3, after V lost 5 bases and J lost 6 bases. The CDR3, as DNA: TGTGCCAGCAGCCGGGGACAGGGGAAGACCCAGTACTTC. Translation gives CASSRGQGKTQYF. The complete variable domain, with remaining parts taken from reference TRBV7-6 and TRBJ2-5, reads GAGVSQSPRYKVTKRGQDVALRCDPISGHVSLYWYRQALGQGPEFLTYFNYEAQQDKSGLPNDRFSAERPEGSISTLTIQRTEQRDSAMYRCASSRGQGKTQYFGPGTRLLVL.

The chain has TRBV6-2 or TRBV6-3 and TRBJ2-7; a possible D gene is TRBD1 (6 bases). Between the trimmed V and J ends, which lost 3 bases and 2 bases, there was a span of 8 bases. There are 13 residues in the CDR3. Germline CDR1 is MNHEY and CDR2 is SVGEGT. The CDR3 sequence: CASSYTGPYEQYF. In DNA, the CDR3 is TGTGCCAGCAGTTATACAGGGCCCTACGAGCAGTACTTC.

This clonotype occurred a few times. The gene calls are TRBV18 and TRBJ2-3; 7 positions match TRBD2. The CDR3 spans 16 residues. J gave up 4 bases and V 1 base, and 8 bases lay outside the gene matches. Germline-derived CDR1 and CDR2 are KGHSH and LQKENI. CDR3 in amino acids: CASSPRLAEIPDTQYF. CDR3 nucleotides: TGTGCCAGCTCACCACGGCTAGCGGAAATACCAGATACGCAGTATTTT.